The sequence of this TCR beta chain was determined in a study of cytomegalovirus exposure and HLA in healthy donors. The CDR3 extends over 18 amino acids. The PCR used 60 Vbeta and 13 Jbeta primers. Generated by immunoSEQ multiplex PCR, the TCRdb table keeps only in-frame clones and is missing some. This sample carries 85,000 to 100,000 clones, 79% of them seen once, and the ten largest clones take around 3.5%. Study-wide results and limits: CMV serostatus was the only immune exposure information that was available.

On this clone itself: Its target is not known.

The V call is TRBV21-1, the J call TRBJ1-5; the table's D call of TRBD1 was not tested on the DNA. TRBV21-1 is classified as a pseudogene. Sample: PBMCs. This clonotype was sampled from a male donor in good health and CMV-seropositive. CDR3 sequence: CASLPLGGQGHSNQPQHF. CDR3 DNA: TGTGCCAGCCTCCCCTTGGGGGGACAGGGGCATAGCAATCAGCCCCAGCATTTT.